The 23 T cell receptor beta chains presented below share a single source sample, sequenced in a study of CD8+CD57+ T cells in acquired aplastic anemia. Genomic DNA templated the TCR beta VDJ and CDR3 profiling. TCRdb itself ran the reads through MiXCR, one entry per CDR3 protein. The repertoire consists of 400,000 to 450,000 distinct CDR3 sequences, with roughly 64% occurring once and the leading ten covering 3% to 4.5%. Specimen: sorted CD4+, CD8+, or CD8+CD57+ T cells (not recorded which) from PBMCs. The receptors stem from a human donor in good health, serving as a control.

The V and J genes are TRBV15 and TRBJ1-4, with D unclear. The CDR3 is 12 amino acids. V was pared by 1 base and J by 8 bases, with 5 bases between. CDR1 is LNHNV, CDR2 YYDKDF, per germline (reference sequence). Here the CDR3 DNA reads TGTGCCACCAGCAGAGTAGGGGAAAAACTGTTTTTT. Protein: CATSRVGEKLFF.

About this clonotype itself: The CDR3 carries no conserved terminal phenylalanine or tryptophan, so it likely arises from a read error. It is unclear where the CDR3 begins or ends on the DNA, so no DNA is shown, and the CDR3 is as TCRdb lists it. The rearrangement links TRBV10-3 to TRBJ1-1; the tabulated D call, TRBD1, remains unverified against the DNA. Germline lookup yields CDR1 ENHRY and CDR2 SYGVKD. The CDR3 sequence runs 14 residues, both termini included. The CDR3 sequence is CAISSSTGGTRTLK.

This clonotype was observed at least ten times. The chain is built from TRBV11-2 and TRBJ1-4, with no clear D. The germline CDR1 and CDR2 sequences are SGHAT and FQNNGV. Trimming removed 5 bases at V and 0 bases at J, with 10 bases between. CDR3 length: 15 residues. For the CDR3, the DNA is TGTGCCAGCAGCCGCCGGGCCGCAACTAATGAAAAACTGTTTTTT. Translating gives CASSRRAATNEKLFF.

The chain has TRBV7-3 and TRBJ2-1; D possibly corresponds to TRBD1 (6 bases). Trimming left V 5 bases short and J 11 bases short, with 25 bases between. The CDR3 has 16 residues. CDR1 is SGHTA and CDR2 is FQGTGA in the germline V gene. CDR3 nucleotides: TGTGCCAGCAGCGTGGAATGGGGGCGAGGAGAGACTCAGCAGTTCTTC. Its protein product is CASSVEWGRGETQQFF.

A note on this clonotype: A read error may be the cause here, since a much bigger clone is one base away. No conserved phenylalanine or tryptophan ends this CDR3, so it is likely a read error. The J gene is TRBJ1-4, the V gene TRBV3-1, with D perhaps TRBD1 (5 bases). Germline lookup yields CDR1 LGHDT and CDR2 YNNKEL (reference sequence). V lost 2 bases and J 4 bases, leaving 11 bases between the germline ends. This CDR3 region has 15 residues. The CDR3 bases are TGTGCCAGCAGCCAATTTTGGGACTTTAATGAAAAACTGTTTTCT. This gives the protein CASSQFWDFNEKLFS.

This clonotype was detected once. The chain recombines TRBV5-1 with TRBJ2-7; TRBD2 matches 7 bases. V was clipped by 3 bases and J by 3 bases; unmatched bases: 9. The germline gives CDR1 SGHRS, CDR2 YFSETQ. This CDR3 is 15 amino acids long. CDR3: CASSSRGELNYEQYF. The CDR3 DNA sequence: TGCGCCAGCAGCTCCCGGGGGGAACTGAACTACGAGCAGTACTTC.

This clonotype came up many times. The CDR3 spells CASSSTGTGDEQYF. The DNA of the CDR3 is TGTGCCAGCAGTTCGACAGGGACGGGGGACGAGCAGTACTTC. The chain uses TRBV6-2 or TRBV6-3 and TRBJ2-7; possibly TRBD1 for D (7 bases). Trimming shortened V by 4 bases and J by 5 bases, and 15 bases separated the two germline ends. Per the germline V gene, CDR1 is MNHEY and CDR2 is SVGEGT. The CDR3 contains 14 residues.

This clonotype showed up just a few times. The chain combines TRBV2 with TRBJ1-1; unclear D gene. The CDR3 loop spans 14 amino acids. Trimming took 6 bases from V and 0 from J, leaving 11 bases between them. Germline V gene data show CDR1 as SNHLY and CDR2 as FYNNEI. The DNA for the CDR3 is TGTGCCAGCAGCCGGACTAGGATGAACACTGAAGCTTTCTTT. Residues: CASSRTRMNTEAFF.

For the CDR3, the DNA is TGTGCCAGCAGTTACTCGGGCAGGGGGCACGAAGGGACCCAGTACTTC. Encoded protein: CASSYSGRGHEGTQYF. The chain uses TRBV6-5 and TRBJ2-5; 8 nucleotides match TRBD1. The CDR3 has 16 amino acids. CDR1 is MNHEY and CDR2 is SVGAGI in the germline V gene. V dropped 0 bases and J dropped 7; count of bases not matched to a gene: 10.

Remarks on this clonotype: The junction does not match germline at one end; this may be a read error. The chain recombines TRBV7-2 with TRBJ1-2, with 7 bases that match TRBD1. This CDR3 contains 14 residues. Germline CDR1 SGHTA, CDR2 FQGNSA. The CDR3 protein is CASSFRTGDFGTDF. CDR3 coding DNA: TGTGCCAGCAGCTTCAGGACAGGAGACTTTGGCACAGATTTC.

The chain uses TRBV2 and TRBJ1-6; 7 bases fit TRBD1. Germline V lookup: CDR1 SNHLY, CDR2 FYNNEI. The CDR3 consists of 14 residues. Trimming cost V 7 bases and J 5 bases; bases outside gene matches: 5. The CDR3 region is CASTGTANNSPLHF. The DNA of the CDR3 is TGTGCCAGCACCGGGACAGCCAATAATTCACCCCTCCACTTT.

This clonotype appeared many times. V is TRBV19 and J is TRBJ1-5; 8 nucleotides line up with TRBD1. CDR3 size: 14 residues. With 9 bases clipped from V and 2 bases from J, the junction kept 6 bases outside the gene matches. Per the germline V gene, CDR1 is LNHDA and CDR2 is SQIVND (reference sequence). This CDR3 is CASTPDRGNQPQHF. In nucleotides, the CDR3 is TGTGCCAGCACCCCGGACAGGGGCAATCAGCCCCAGCATTTT.

The chain uses TRBV20-1 and TRBJ1-5, with 8 bases identical to TRBD1. Germline CDR1 and CDR2: DFQATT and SNEGSKA (reference sequence). This CDR3 spans 14 amino acids. After removal of 6 bases from V and 4 bases from J, the junction contained 8 bases not matched to a gene. CDR3 coding DNA: TGCAGTGCCCAGGCCGGGACAGGAAATCAGCCCCAGCATTTT. It translates to CSAQAGTGNQPQHF.

Notes on this clonotype: Since no conserved phenylalanine or tryptophan closes the CDR3, a read error is the likely cause. The DNA is omitted, as the CDR3 cannot be located on it reliably, and the CDR3 follows TCRdb's listing. The chain recombines TRBV7-2 with TRBJ2-7. Germline CDR1 reads SGHTA; CDR2 reads FQGNSA. The CDR3 length equals 13 residues, ends included. The CDR3: CASSFGCGNGHGY.

The chain has TRBV7-2 and TRBJ1-2; D gene ambiguous. Trimming removed 2 bases at V and 3 bases at J, with 13 bases between. Germline CDR1 and CDR2: SGHTA and FQGNSA. The CDR3 runs 15 residues. The CDR3 here is CASSLTLLGHYGYTF. As DNA, the CDR3 is TGTGCCAGCAGCTTAACCTTACTTGGGCACTATGGCTACACCTTC.

The J gene is TRBJ2-1, the V gene TRBV2; TRBD2 matches at 12 bases. The CDR3 has 15 residues. Germline V lookup: CDR1 SNHLY, CDR2 FYNNEI. Trimming took 6 bases from V and 5 from J; bases not matched to a gene: 5. The CDR3 here is CASRASGGGDNEQFF. The DNA of the CDR3 is TGTGCCAGCAGGGCTAGCGGGGGGGGGGACAATGAGCAGTTCTTC.

V gene TRBV6-1 combines with J gene TRBJ2-7; D is perhaps TRBD1 (6 bases). CDR3 length: 15 residues. CDR1 is MNHNS, CDR2 SASEGT, per germline. V was shortened by 1 base and J by 2 bases, with 12 bases between the two germline ends. The DNA for the CDR3 is TGTGCCAGCAGTGAAGGGCAGGGGTCCGCCTACGAGCAGTACGTC. Protein product: CASSEGQGSAYEQYV.

The gene calls are TRBV9 and TRBJ2-1; 11 nucleotides agree with TRBD2. Germline assignment: CDR1 SGDLS and CDR2 YYNGEE. This CDR3 comprises 16 residues. The junction had 11 bases not matched to a gene; V was cut back by 2 bases and J by 10 bases. This CDR3 reads CASSVGTSGTETEQFF. DNA for the CDR3: TGTGCCAGCAGCGTCGGGACTAGCGGAACAGAGACGGAGCAGTTCTTC.

Notes on this clonotype: The junction departs from the called germline gene at one end, perhaps through a read error. The rearrangement uses TRBV7-7 and TRBJ2-7; tentatively, D is TRBD2 (6 bases). The CDR3 runs to 15 residues. CDR1 and CDR2 (germline): SSHAT, FNYEAQ (reference sequence). The CDR3, as DNA: TGTGCTAGCAGCTTAGCGCCGGGGGAACTCTACGAGCAGTACTTC. Translated: CASSLAPGELYEQYF.

Concerning this clonotype itself: This CDR3 fails to terminate in the conserved phenylalanine or tryptophan, so it likely reflects a read error. The limits of the CDR3 on the DNA are not certain, so only TCRdb's listed CDR3 is given. This chain joins TRBV10-3 and TRBJ1-1; TRBD1 is the table's D call, not checked against the DNA. The CDR3 is 13 amino acids in total, end residues counted. Germline lookup yields CDR1 ENHRY and CDR2 SYGVKD. CDR3 in amino acids: CAISDTGITEALL.

The V gene is TRBV27, the J gene TRBJ2-7; possible D gene TRBD2, 5 bases. CDR3 length equals 14 residues. V dropped 4 bases and J dropped 3 bases, with 13 bases sitting between them. Germline V gene lookup returns CDR1 MNHEY and CDR2 SMNVEV (reference sequence). CDR3 sequence: CASSSDGGVYEQYF. Here the CDR3 DNA reads TGTGCCAGCAGTTCGGACGGAGGCGTCTACGAGCAGTACTTC.

In regard to this clonotype: The junction and the germline gene differ at one end; a read error may be behind it. V gene TRBV7-2 combines with J gene TRBJ1-2, with a weak D call TRBD1 (5 bases). The CDR3 runs 15 residues. Looked up from germline, CDR1 is SGHTA and CDR2 is FQGNSA. Here the CDR3 reads CASRSAQASPYDYTF. CDR3 DNA sequence: TGTGCCAGCAGGTCCGCACAGGCTAGTCCCTATGACTACACCTTC.

The DNA for the CDR3 is TGCAGTGCTAGAGCCCCTTCCGCTGAAGCTTTCTTT. Protein sequence: CSARAPSAEAFF. The rearrangement joins TRBV20-1 to TRBJ1-1; the D is unclear. Germline lookup yields CDR1 DFQATT and CDR2 SNEGSKA (reference sequence). Trimming stripped 1 base from V and 6 bases from J, with 9 bases between. The CDR3 runs 12 residues.